This entry lists 20 T cell receptor beta chains sequenced from one sample in a study of CD4 T cells in relation to SARS-CoV-2 and coronaviruses. The unexposed donors gave CD4+ T cells in 2011-2018, prior to COVID-19. CD4+ T cells were isolated from the cells after more than nine days of culture. No cognate antigen is known for these TCRs. Only in-frame clones appear in the TCRdb table, and some are missing; sequencing was by immunoSEQ multiplex PCR. The sample records 15,000 to 17,000 clones, 76% being singletons. The sample comprised CD4+ T cells from PBMCs, cultured in vitro. Receptor source: a human donor in good health.

The gene calls are TRBV2 and TRBJ2-2; 8 nucleotides align to TRBD1. Looked up from germline, CDR1 is SNHLY and CDR2 is FYNNEI. This CDR3 is built from 13 residues. The ends lost 8 bases at V and 4 bases at J; junction bases unmatched: 3. The CDR3 DNA is TGTGCCAGCGACAGGGGTCCCACCGGGGAGCTGTTTTTT. This sequence encodes CASDRGPTGELFF.

A few counts support this clone. The chain recombines TRBV2 with TRBJ2-5; 12 bases line up with TRBD2. V dropped 8 bases and J dropped 1; count of bases not matched to a gene: 23. Germline V gene data show CDR1 as SNHLY and CDR2 as FYNNEI. The CDR3 totals 21 residues. CDR3 protein: CASQADKSGLWTSGTQETQYF. CDR3 DNA: TGTGCCAGCCAAGCCGACAAGTCTGGTCTCTGGACTAGCGGGACCCAAGAGACCCAGTACTTC. The full variable domain, rest sourced from reference TRBV2 and TRBJ2-5, is EPEVTQTPSHQVTQMGQEVILRCVPISNHLYFYWYRQILGQKVEFLVSFYNNEISEKSEIFDDQFSVERPDGSNFTLKIRSTKLEDSAMYFCASQADKSGLWTSGTQETQYFGPGTRLLVL.

The J gene is TRBJ1-3, the V gene TRBV19; D is perhaps TRBD1 (5 bases). V was trimmed by 9 bases and J by 4 bases, leaving 16 bases between them. The length of the CDR3 is 14 residues. Germline V gene lookup returns CDR1 LNHDA and CDR2 SQIVND (reference sequence). Here the CDR3 DNA reads TGTGCCAGCAGAACCGGGACGTCGGGAAACACCATATATTTT. This codes for CASRTGTSGNTIYF.

The chain couples TRBV6-6 to TRBJ1-5; D might be TRBD1 (5 bases). The CDR3 contains 17 residues. Germline assignment: CDR1 MNHNY and CDR2 SVGAGI (reference sequence). The germline V and J ends were trimmed by 5 bases and 2 bases, with 19 bases remaining between them. CDR3 amino acids: CASSRGGVGQGNQPQHF. CDR3 DNA sequence: TGTGCCAGCAGTCGGGGCGGAGTGGGTCAGGGCAATCAGCCCCAGCATTTT.

The chain employs TRBV27 and TRBJ2-3, with D perhaps given as TRBD1 or TRBD2 (5 bases each). Trimming left V 6 bases short and J 4 bases short, with 23 bases between. This CDR3 comprises 17 residues. Germline CDR1 is MNHEY and CDR2 is SMNVEV (reference sequence). The CDR3 here is CASSPQSLGPSADTQYF. The CDR3 DNA sequence: TGTGCCAGCAGCCCACAATCCTTGGGACCCTCGGCAGATACGCAGTATTTT.

V and J are TRBV6-5 and TRBJ2-7; TRBD2 might be the D (6 bases). V was cut by 6 bases and J by 0 bases, with 15 bases left in between. The length of the CDR3 is 15 residues. The germline V gene has CDR1 MNHEY and CDR2 SVGAGI. This CDR3 is CASRYSGGPSYEQYF. The CDR3 DNA reads as TGTGCCAGCAGATATAGCGGAGGGCCCTCCTACGAGCAGTACTTC.

The CDR3 DNA is TGTGCCAGCAGCTTGGAGACAGGGACTAATGAAAAACTGTTTTTT. The encoded protein is CASSLETGTNEKLFF. The chain links TRBV7-9 to TRBJ1-4, with 7 positions matching TRBD1. The ends lost 3 bases at V and 2 bases at J; junction bases unmatched: 3. This CDR3 is built from 15 residues. Germline assignment: CDR1 SEHNR and CDR2 FQNEAQ (reference sequence).

The rearrangement links TRBV6-6 to TRBJ1-5; TRBD1 matches 8 bases. The CDR3 loop spans 13 amino acids. CDR1 and CDR2 from the germline V gene are MNHNY and SVGAGI (reference sequence). V lost 10 bases and J lost 2; bases outside the gene matches: 4. In DNA, the CDR3 is TGTGCCATTACGACAGGGGGCAATCAGCCCCAGCATTTT. Protein: CAITTGGNQPQHF.

This clone was picked up a small number of times. This sequence joins TRBV5-1 and TRBJ1-3; tentatively, D is TRBD1 (6 bases). CDR3 length: 15 amino acids. Germline V gives CDR1 SGHRS, CDR2 YFSETQ. V dropped 4 bases and J dropped 0 bases, with 11 bases sitting between them. CDR3 amino acids: CASSLGQSSGNTIYF. In DNA, the CDR3 is TGCGCCAGCAGCCTAGGACAGAGCTCTGGAAACACCATATATTTT.

This clone was found once. This chain uses TRBV5-1 with TRBJ1-1; 10 bases match TRBD1. Trimming cost V 0 bases and J 11 bases; bases outside gene matches: 4. There are 13 residues in the CDR3. Germline V lookup: CDR1 SGHRS, CDR2 YFSETQ. This chain's CDR3 is CASSLGDRGMAFF. For the CDR3, the DNA is TGCGCCAGCAGCTTGGGGGACAGGGGAATGGCTTTCTTT.

The chain links TRBV30 to TRBJ2-1; 7 nucleotides agree with TRBD2. Trimming at V came to 4 bases and at J to 1 base, leaving 7 bases not matched to a gene. CDR1 and CDR2 (germline): GTSNPN, SVGIG (reference sequence). The CDR3 has 15 residues. The CDR3: CAWTSGTTSYNEQFF. CDR3 DNA sequence: TGTGCCTGGACCTCCGGGACTACGTCCTACAATGAGCAGTTCTTC.

V gene TRBV7-3 combines with J gene TRBJ2-1; TRBD2 matches at 8 bases. The CDR3 consists of 14 residues. Germline V lookup: CDR1 SGHTA, CDR2 FQGTGA. Trimming removed 5 bases from V and 6 bases from J; junction bases left unmatched: 6. CDR3 nucleotide sequence: TGTGCCAGCAGCACGGCCGGGACTAGCAATGAGCAGTTCTTC. This sequence encodes CASSTAGTSNEQFF.

The V gene is TRBV2, the J gene TRBJ2-3; 7 positions agree with TRBD1. Germline loops: CDR1 SNHLY, CDR2 FYNNEI. The ends lost 3 bases at V and 6 bases at J; junction bases unmatched: 9. This CDR3 has 15 residues. The CDR3 reads CASSDSGQVPDTQYF. The CDR3 nucleotides read TGTGCCAGCAGTGATAGTGGACAGGTTCCCGATACGCAGTATTTT.

The chain has TRBV18 and TRBJ1-1; D uncertain. The CDR3 spans 14 residues. In germline, CDR1 is KGHSH, CDR2 LQKENI. Trimming stripped 6 bases from V and 4 bases from J, with 15 bases between. CDR3 protein: CASSPAAGATEAFF. The CDR3 region has the DNA TGTGCCAGCTCGCCGGCAGCGGGAGCCACTGAAGCTTTCTTT.

This clone was recorded only once. The chain carries TRBV6-5 and TRBJ2-7, with a tentative D call TRBD2 (5 bases). Germline CDR1 and CDR2: MNHEY and SVGAGI. V gave up 0 bases and J gave up 2 bases, with 14 bases separating them. The CDR3 contains 16 residues. CDR3: CASSYSRVGVAYEQYF. Here the CDR3 DNA reads TGTGCCAGCAGTTACTCGAGGGTAGGAGTGGCCTACGAGCAGTACTTC.

The chain is built from TRBV27 and TRBJ1-3; D uncertain. Germline lookup yields CDR1 MNHEY and CDR2 SMNVEV (reference sequence). The CDR3 sequence is 15 residues long. V was shortened by 4 bases and J by 1 base, with 11 bases between the two germline ends. This CDR3 is CASSSAGSSGNTIYF. The CDR3 DNA reads TGTGCCAGCAGTTCAGCGGGTTCGTCTGGAAACACCATATATTTT.

This chain links TRBV7-6 with TRBJ1-1; a possible D gene is TRBD1 (5 bases). The V gene lost 1 base and the J gene lost 0 bases, with 9 bases spanning the gap. This CDR3 contains 15 residues. Germline loops: CDR1 SGHVS, CDR2 FNYEAQ. The CDR3 region is CASSLGSRVNTEAFF. As DNA, the CDR3 is TGTGCCAGCAGCTTAGGCAGCAGGGTGAACACTGAAGCTTTCTTT.

CDR3 loop: CSASPGQGWNTGELFF. For the CDR3, the DNA is TGCAGCGCCTCCCCGGGACAGGGCTGGAACACCGGGGAGCTGTTTTTT. The V and J genes are TRBV29-1 and TRBJ2-2, with 9 bases identical to TRBD1. CDR3 length: 16 residues. The V and J ends lost 7 bases and 1 base, in that order; junction bases with no gene match: 10. Germline V gene lookup returns CDR1 SQVTM and CDR2 ANQGSEA.

V gene TRBV27 combines with J gene TRBJ1-1; 7 bases agree with TRBD1. V lost 5 bases and J lost 3; bases outside the gene matches: 6. The CDR3 spans 14 residues. CDR1 is MNHEY and CDR2 is SMNVEV in the germline V gene (reference sequence). The CDR3 DNA follows: TGTGCCAGCAGTAGACAGGGTTCCTACACTGAAGCTTTCTTT. Its translation is CASSRQGSYTEAFF.

The rearrangement joins TRBV28 to TRBJ1-5, with 8 bases aligning to TRBD1. The V gene end was trimmed by 5 bases and the J gene end by 6 bases; junction bases not matched to a gene: 6. The CDR3 totals 14 residues. Germline CDR1 reads MDHEN; CDR2 reads SYDVKM. CDR3 DNA sequence: TGTGCCAGCAGTCCCGCAGGGGGCCGTCAGCCCCAGCATTTT. This sequence encodes CASSPAGGRQPQHF.